This entry lists 18 T cell receptor beta chains sequenced from one sample in a study of blood T cell repertoires in COVID-19. This table comes from immunoSEQ multiplex PCR, and its TCRdb copy is limited to in-frame clones, with some not included. Among about 400,000 clones listed, around 90% were seen once. The source material was PBMCs or T cells enriched from blood (not recorded which). Receptors originate from a woman aged 40-49 years with acute COVID-19.

This chain joins TRBV29-1 and TRBJ2-7; 8 bases match TRBD1. Germline lookup yields CDR1 SQVTM and CDR2 ANQGSEA. This CDR3 spans 15 amino acids. With V trimmed by 6 bases and J by 1 base, 11 bases remained unmatched. Here the CDR3 reads CSVVGGRGLSYEQYF. In DNA form, the CDR3 reads TGCAGCGTAGTAGGTGGCAGGGGGCTTTCCTACGAGCAGTACTTC.

CDR3 amino acids: CASSPGLAGVVGELFF. CDR3 coding DNA: TGTGCCAGCAGCCCTGGTCTAGCGGGGGTTGTCGGGGAGCTGTTTTTT. The chain links TRBV5-4 to TRBJ2-2; TRBD2 agrees at 10 bases. In germline, CDR1 is SGHNT, CDR2 YYREEE (reference sequence). V gave up 4 bases and J gave up 7 bases; unmatched junction bases: 10. CDR3 length equals 16 residues.

The chain links TRBV15 to TRBJ2-5; D is uncertain. The CDR3 has 13 amino acids. The germline V gene has CDR1 LNHNV and CDR2 YYDKDF (reference sequence). Trimming removed 0 bases at V and 4 bases at J, with 6 bases between. The CDR3 is CATSRDRGETQYF. The CDR3 DNA reads as TGTGCCACCAGCAGAGATCGAGGAGAGACCCAGTACTTC.

The chain has TRBV2 and TRBJ1-1; 12 bases agree with TRBD1. CDR3 length: 16 residues. The V segment lost 8 bases and the J segment 4 bases; nucleotides outside the gene matches: 11. The V gene's germline CDR1 is SNHLY and CDR2 FYNNEI. The chain's CDR3 is CASHTGDRGRRTEAFF. CDR3 nucleotide sequence: TGTGCCAGCCATACCGGGGACAGGGGGCGTCGCACTGAAGCTTTCTTT.

CDR3 DNA sequence: TGTGCCAGCAGTTCCAACACAGGGGGGAACACTGAAGCTTTCTTT. It translates to CASSSNTGGNTEAFF. The chain joins TRBV28 to TRBJ1-1; 8 positions match TRBD1. There are 15 residues in the CDR3. The J segment lost 1 base and the V segment lost 4 bases, leaving 5 bases of the junction unmatched. Germline V gene sequence: CDR1 MDHEN, CDR2 SYDVKM.

This clone was seen only once. The chain joins TRBV5-5 to TRBJ1-2; D is perhaps TRBD1 (6 bases). Germline loops: CDR1 SGHKS, CDR2 YYEKEE (reference sequence). This CDR3 has 13 amino acids. V lost 7 bases and J lost 7, with 17 bases in between. CDR3 coding DNA: TGTGCCAGCTATACAGGGAGTTACGCTGGCTACACCTTC. Amino acid sequence: CASYTGSYAGYTF.

The J gene is TRBJ2-3, the V gene TRBV4-1; a possible D gene is TRBD2 (6 bases). Germline V gene data show CDR1 as MGHRA and CDR2 as YSYEKL. There are 13 residues in the CDR3. Trimming cost V 2 bases and J 6 bases, with 9 bases left between them. CDR3: CASSQSREDTQYF. In DNA, the CDR3 is TGCGCCAGCAGCCAATCCCGGGAGGATACGCAGTATTTT.

This sequence joins TRBV6-2 or TRBV6-3 and TRBJ2-7, with D unclear. CDR1 and CDR2 from the germline V gene are MNHEY and SVGEGT. The CDR3 length is 14 residues. Trimming stripped 0 bases from V and 0 bases from J, with 6 bases between. CDR3 sequence reads: CASSYSVSSYEQYF. The CDR3 region has the DNA TGTGCCAGCAGTTACTCGGTTAGCTCCTACGAGCAGTACTTC.

V gene TRBV14 combines with J gene TRBJ1-1; D remains unclear. Trimming took 3 bases from V and 1 from J, leaving 6 bases between them. The germline gives CDR1 SGHDN, CDR2 FVKESK. CDR3 length: 13 amino acids. The CDR3 DNA follows: TGTGCCAGCAGCCACACACCGAACACTGAAGCTTTCTTT. Its protein is CASSHTPNTEAFF. Variable domain in full (rest from reference TRBV14 and TRBJ1-1): EAGVTQFPSHSVIEKGQTVTLRCDPISGHDNLYWYRRVMGKEIKFLLHFVKESKQDESGMPNNRFLAERTGGTYSTLKVQPAELEDSGVYFCASSHTPNTEAFFGQGTRLTVV.

The V gene is TRBV2, the J gene TRBJ2-7; 10 nucleotides align to TRBD1. J lost 2 bases, V lost 7 bases, and 8 bases had no gene match. Germline CDR1 and CDR2: SNHLY and FYNNEI. This CDR3 has 15 residues. CDR3 bases: TGTGCCAGCACGAACGGGACAGGGGACACCTACGAGCAGTACTTC. Its protein product is CASTNGTGDTYEQYF.

The chain links TRBV9 to TRBJ2-5, with TRBD2 identical over 10 bases. Germline loops: CDR1 SGDLS, CDR2 YYNGEE. J gave up 2 bases and V 3 bases, and 10 bases lay outside the gene matches. CDR3 length equals 17 residues. The CDR3 DNA is TGTGCCAGCAGCGCGCGGCTACTAGCGGGGATACAAGAGACCCAGTACTTC. Its translation is CASSARLLAGIQETQYF.

V is TRBV20-1 and J is TRBJ1-2; D not resolved. CDR1 and CDR2 (germline): DFQATT, SNEGSKA (reference sequence). V lost 6 bases and J lost 4, with 18 bases in between. The CDR3 totals 14 residues. CDR3 nucleotides: TGCAGTGCGAGTCGGGAGGGCCCTTTCTATGGCTACACCTTC. Translation gives CSASREGPFYGYTF.

This clone has more than one count but fewer than ten. V is TRBV12-3 or TRBV12-4 and J is TRBJ2-3; D gene uncertain. V was pared by 2 bases and J by 1 base, with 4 bases between. CDR3 length equals 13 residues. CDR3 protein: CASSLRGTDTQYF. CDR3 coding DNA: TGTGCCAGCAGTTTACGGGGCACAGATACGCAGTATTTT.

V is TRBV5-6 and J is TRBJ2-7; tentatively, D is TRBD2 (6 bases). The V gene lost 3 bases and the J gene lost 3 bases, with 10 bases spanning the gap. The CDR3 is made up of 13 amino acids. Germline CDR1 is SGHDT and CDR2 is YYEEEE. DNA for the CDR3: TGTGCCAGCAGCTGGGGGGAGAGCTACGAGCAGTACTTC. This sequence encodes CASSWGESYEQYF.

V usage is TRBV3-1 (or the pseudogene TRBV3-2) and J usage is TRBJ1-2; 7 positions match TRBD1. The CDR3 is 14 amino acids. V shed 3 bases and J 7 bases; nucleotides not matched to a gene: 8. Germline loops: CDR1 LGHDT, CDR2 YNNKEL (reference sequence). CDR3 nucleotides: TGTGCCAGCAGCCAGGTAGGACAGGCCCCTGGCTACACCTTC. It specifies CASSQVGQAPGYTF.

The chain joins TRBV7-9 to TRBJ1-2; no clear D. Trimming cost V 3 bases and J 8 bases, with 7 bases left between them. Germline V gives CDR1 SEHNR, CDR2 FQNEAQ (reference sequence). The CDR3 has 11 residues. CDR3 sequence: CASSFSLGYTF. The CDR3 coding sequence is TGTGCCAGCAGCTTTTCGCTAGGCTACACCTTC. Supplemented by reference TRBV7-9 and TRBJ1-2, the full variable domain reads DTGVSQNPRHKITKRGQNVTFRCDPISEHNRLYWYRQTLGQGPEFLTYFQNEAQLEKSRLLSDRFSAERPKGSFSTLEIQRTEQGDSAMYLCASSFSLGYTFGSGTRLTVV.

This clone was observed a single time. V usage is TRBV7-9 and J usage is TRBJ2-2; D not certain. This CDR3 has 14 residues. The V and J ends lost 5 bases and 5 bases respectively, with 12 bases between them. Germline V gene sequence: CDR1 SEHNR, CDR2 FQNEAQ (reference sequence). In DNA, the CDR3 is TGTGCCAGCAGCCGACTGGGTGAGACCGGGGAGCTGTTTTTT. Its protein is CASSRLGETGELFF. Drawing the rest from reference TRBV7-9 and TRBJ2-2, the complete variable domain is DTGVSQNPRHKITKRGQNVTFRCDPISEHNRLYWYRQTLGQGPEFLTYFQNEAQLEKSRLLSDRFSAERPKGSFSTLEIQRTEQGDSAMYLCASSRLGETGELFFGEGSRLTVL.

V is TRBV9 and J is TRBJ2-1; 9 positions match TRBD2. This CDR3 contains 16 residues. V shed 2 bases and J 5 bases; nucleotides not matched to a gene: 8. Germline V gene data show CDR1 as SGDLS and CDR2 as YYNGEE. Here the CDR3 DNA reads TGTGCCAGCAGCGTGCTCCCACTAGCGGGTGACAATGAGCAGTTCTTC. It yields the protein CASSVLPLAGDNEQFF.